Below, one TCR beta chain is given with its context. This sample is drawn from a study of blood T cell repertoires in COVID-19. The table came from immunoSEQ multiplex PCR; TCRdb's copy has only in-frame clones and leaves some out. In the table there are 100,000 to 150,000 clones, around 89% of which are singletons. There are 18 residues in the CDR3. Trimming took 4 bases from V and 8 from J, leaving 27 bases between them. Germline V gene lookup returns CDR1 MDHEN and CDR2 SYDVKM. The TCR was taken from a man in his 60s with COVID-19, enrolled during active disease. This chain links TRBV28 with TRBJ1-3; the D gene is possibly TRBD1 (6 bases). The sequenced sample was peripheral blood. As DNA, the CDR3 is TGTGCCAGCAGTTCCATTAGATCCCCGACAGGCGAGGGGGACACCATATATTTT. The encoded protein is CASSSIRSPTGEGDTIYF.